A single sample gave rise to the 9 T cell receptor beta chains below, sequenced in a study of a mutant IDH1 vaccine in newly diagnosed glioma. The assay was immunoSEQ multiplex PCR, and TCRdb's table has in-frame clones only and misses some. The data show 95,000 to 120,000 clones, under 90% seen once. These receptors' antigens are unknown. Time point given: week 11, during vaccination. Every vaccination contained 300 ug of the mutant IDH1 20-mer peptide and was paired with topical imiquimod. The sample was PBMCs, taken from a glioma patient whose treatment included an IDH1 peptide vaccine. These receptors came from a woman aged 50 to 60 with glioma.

The CDR3 bases are TGTGCCACCAGCAGAGCAAGACAGGGGGCTCAAGAGCAGTACTTC. Its translation is CATSRARQGAQEQYF. The chain is built from TRBV15 and TRBJ2-7; 10 bases match TRBD1. Germline loops: CDR1 LNHNV, CDR2 YYDKDF (reference sequence). The CDR3 has 15 residues. The ends lost 1 base at V and 7 bases at J; junction bases unmatched: 7. Supplemented by reference TRBV15 and TRBJ2-7, the full variable domain reads DAMVIQNPRYQVTQFGKPVTLSCSQTLNHNVMYWYQQKSSQAPKLLFHYYDKDFNNEADTPDNFQSRRPNTSFCFLDIRSPGLGDTAMYLCATSRARQGAQEQYFGPGTRLTVT.

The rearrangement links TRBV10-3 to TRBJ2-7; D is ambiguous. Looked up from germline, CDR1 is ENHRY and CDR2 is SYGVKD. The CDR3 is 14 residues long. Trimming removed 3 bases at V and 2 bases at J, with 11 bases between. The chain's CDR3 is CAISDYRAPYEQYF. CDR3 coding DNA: TGTGCCATCAGTGATTACCGGGCGCCCTACGAGCAGTACTTC.

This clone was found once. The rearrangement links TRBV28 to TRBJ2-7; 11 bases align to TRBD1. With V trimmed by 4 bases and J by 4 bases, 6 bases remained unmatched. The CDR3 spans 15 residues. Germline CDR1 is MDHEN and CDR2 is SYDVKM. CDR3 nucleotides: TGTGCCAGCAGTTATCCCGGGACAGGGGGTTACGAGCAGTACTTC. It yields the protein CASSYPGTGGYEQYF.

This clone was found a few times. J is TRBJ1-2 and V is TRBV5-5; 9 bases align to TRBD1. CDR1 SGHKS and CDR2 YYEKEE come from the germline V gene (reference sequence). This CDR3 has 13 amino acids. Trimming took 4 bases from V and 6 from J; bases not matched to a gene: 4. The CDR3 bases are TGTGCCAGCAGCAAACAGGGGGCGGATGGCTACACCTTC. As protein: CASSKQGADGYTF.

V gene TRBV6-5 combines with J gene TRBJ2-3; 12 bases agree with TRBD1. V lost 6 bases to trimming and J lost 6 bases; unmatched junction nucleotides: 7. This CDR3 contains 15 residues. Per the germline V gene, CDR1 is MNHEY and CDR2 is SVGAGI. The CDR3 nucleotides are TGTGCCAGCAGCCTTGGGACAGGGGGCCGCGATACGCAGTATTTT. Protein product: CASSLGTGGRDTQYF.

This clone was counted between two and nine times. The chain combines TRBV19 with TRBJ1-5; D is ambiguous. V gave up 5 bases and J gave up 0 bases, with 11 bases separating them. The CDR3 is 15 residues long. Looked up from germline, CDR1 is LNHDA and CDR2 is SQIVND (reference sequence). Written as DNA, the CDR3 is TGTGCCAGTAGTCTAGGGCAGCATAGCAATCAGCCCCAGCATTTT. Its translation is CASSLGQHSNQPQHF.

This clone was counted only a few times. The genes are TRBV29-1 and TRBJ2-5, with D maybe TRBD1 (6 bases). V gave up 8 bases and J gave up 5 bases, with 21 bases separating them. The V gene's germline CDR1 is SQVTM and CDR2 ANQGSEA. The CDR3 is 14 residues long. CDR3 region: CSPFPGQIWETQYF. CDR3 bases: TGCAGCCCCTTCCCGGGACAAATATGGGAGACCCAGTACTTC. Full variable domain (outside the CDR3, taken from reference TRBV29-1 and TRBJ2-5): SAVISQKPSRDICQRGTSLTIQCQVDSQVTMMFWYRQQPGQSLTLIATANQGSEATYESGFVIDKFPISRPNLTFSTLTVSNMSPEDSSIYLCSPFPGQIWETQYFGPGTRLLVL.

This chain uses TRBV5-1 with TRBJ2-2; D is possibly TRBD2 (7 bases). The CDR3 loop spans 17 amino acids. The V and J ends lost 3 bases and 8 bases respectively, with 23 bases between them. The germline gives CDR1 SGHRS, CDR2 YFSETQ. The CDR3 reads CASSSRLRERDIGELFF. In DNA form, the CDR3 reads TGCGCCAGCAGCTCCAGGTTAAGGGAGCGGGACATAGGGGAGCTGTTTTTT.

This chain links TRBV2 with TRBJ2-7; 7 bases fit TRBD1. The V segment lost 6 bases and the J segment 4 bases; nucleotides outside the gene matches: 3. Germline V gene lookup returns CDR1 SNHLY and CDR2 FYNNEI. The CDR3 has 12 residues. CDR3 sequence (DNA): TGTGCCAGCAGCGGCAGGGGGTACGAGCAGTACTTC. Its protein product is CASSGRGYEQYF.